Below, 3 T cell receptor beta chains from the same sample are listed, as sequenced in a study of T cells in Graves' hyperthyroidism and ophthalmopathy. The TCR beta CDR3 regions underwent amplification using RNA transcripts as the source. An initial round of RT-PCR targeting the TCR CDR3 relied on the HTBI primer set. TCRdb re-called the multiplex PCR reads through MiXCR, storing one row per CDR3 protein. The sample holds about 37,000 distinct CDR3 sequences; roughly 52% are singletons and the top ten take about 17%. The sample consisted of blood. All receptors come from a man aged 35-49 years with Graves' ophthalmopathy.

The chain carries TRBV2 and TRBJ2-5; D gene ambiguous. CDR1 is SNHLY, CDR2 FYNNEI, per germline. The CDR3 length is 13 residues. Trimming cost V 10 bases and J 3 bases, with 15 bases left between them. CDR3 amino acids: CAISLHEKETQYF. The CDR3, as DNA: TGTGCCATCAGCCTACATGAGAAAGAGACCCAGTACTTC.

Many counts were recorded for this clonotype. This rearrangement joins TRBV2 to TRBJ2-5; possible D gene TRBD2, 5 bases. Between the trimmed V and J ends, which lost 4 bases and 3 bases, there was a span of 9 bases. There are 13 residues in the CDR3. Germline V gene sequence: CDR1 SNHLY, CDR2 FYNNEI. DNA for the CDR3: TGTGCCAGCAGTGGAGACTACAAAGAGACCCAGTACTTC. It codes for CASSGDYKETQYF.

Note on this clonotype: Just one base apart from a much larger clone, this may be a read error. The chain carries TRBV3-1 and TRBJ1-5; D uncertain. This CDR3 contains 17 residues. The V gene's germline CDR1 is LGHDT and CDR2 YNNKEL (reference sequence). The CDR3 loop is CASSQERYSGLVQPRHF. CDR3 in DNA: TGTGCCAGCAGCCAAGAGCGTTACAGTGGTTTGGTTCAGCCCCGGCATTTT.